Here is one T cell receptor beta chain with its context. The antigen is unknown. The source of the sample is a study of cytomegalovirus exposure and HLA in healthy donors. Study information: Most genotyped donors, 81% of roughly 400, had Caucasian-associated genetic ancestry. Study conclusions and caveats: Later analysis reportedly placed an Asian-associated ancestry cluster below the roughly 630-donor mean in N-insertions. Common viral pathogens were later found to be apparently linked to several of the most significant clusters.

With 60 Vbeta and 13 Jbeta primers, the PCR was carried out. This table comes from immunoSEQ multiplex PCR, and its TCRdb copy is limited to in-frame clones, with some not included. The table has 74,000 or so clones, roughly 65% seen once. The source is a woman aged 25 to 39 in good health and CMV-seronegative. The sequencing input was PBMCs.

The CDR3 bases are TGTGCCAGCTCACCGGGGACACCGAGCTCCTACGAGCAGTACTTC. It specifies CASSPGTPSSYEQYF. The V call is TRBV18, the J call TRBJ2-7, with D maybe TRBD1 (6 bases). Germline V lookup: CDR1 KGHSH, CDR2 LQKENI. CDR3 length equals 15 residues. The V and J ends lost 3 bases and 0 bases respectively, with 12 bases between them.